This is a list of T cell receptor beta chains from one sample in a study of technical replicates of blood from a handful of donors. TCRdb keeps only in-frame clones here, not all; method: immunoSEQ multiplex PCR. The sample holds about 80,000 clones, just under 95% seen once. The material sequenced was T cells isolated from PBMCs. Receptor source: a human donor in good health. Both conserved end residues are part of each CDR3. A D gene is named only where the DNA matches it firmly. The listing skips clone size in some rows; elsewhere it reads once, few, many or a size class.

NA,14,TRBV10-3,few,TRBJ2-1,TGTGCCATCAGTGCCGTCCTCGGAGGCGATGAGCAGTTCTTC,CAISAVLGGDEQFF
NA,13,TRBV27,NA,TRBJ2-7,TGTGCCAGCAGTTTATCGAGAACCTACGAGCAGTACTTC,CASSLSRTYEQYF
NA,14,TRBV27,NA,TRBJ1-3,TGTGCCAGCAGCCCTCGAGCGCCCGGAAACACCATATATTTT,CASSPRAPGNTIYF
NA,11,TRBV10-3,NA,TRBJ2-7,TGTGCCATCAGTGACCTCTACGAGCAGTACTTC,CAISDLYEQYF
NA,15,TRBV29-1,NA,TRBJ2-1,TGCAGCGTAGCAGGGGGCAAAGGGACTAACATTGAGCAGTTCTTC,CSVAGGKGTNIEQFF
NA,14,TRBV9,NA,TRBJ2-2,TGTGCCAGCAGCCAAATGGAGGGCACCGGGGAGCTGTTTTTT,CASSQMEGTGELFF
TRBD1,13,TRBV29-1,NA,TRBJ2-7,TGCAGCGTTAAGACAGGGGGCTACTACGAGCAGTACTTC,CSVKTGGYYEQYF
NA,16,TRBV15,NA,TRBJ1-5,TGTGCCACCAGCAGAGAAGGGGCAGGGGAGATAATACCCCAGCATTTT,CATSREGAGEIIPQHF
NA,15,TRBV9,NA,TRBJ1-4,TGTGCCAGCAGCGTAGACCCGGGAAAGGGTGAAAAACTGTTTTTT,CASSVDPGKGEKLFF
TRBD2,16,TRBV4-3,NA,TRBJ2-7,TGCGCCAGCAGCCAGGAACTAGCGTCTTCCCCTCTCGAGCAGTACTTC,CASSQELASSPLEQYF
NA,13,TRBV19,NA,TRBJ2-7,TGTGCCAGTAGTTCCAGGGGGGAGTATGAGCAGTACTTC,CASSSRGEYEQYF
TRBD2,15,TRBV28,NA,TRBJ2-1,TGTGCCAGCAGTTTGCTGTGGGAGGGCCTGAATGAGCAGTTCTTC,CASSLLWEGLNEQFF
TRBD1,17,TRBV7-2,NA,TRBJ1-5,TGTGCCAGCAGCTTAACAGGGGGCGCCGAAGTAAATCAGCCCCAGCATTTT,CASSLTGGAEVNQPQHF
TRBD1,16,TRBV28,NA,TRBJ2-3,TGTGCCAGCAGTTTCCAGACAGGGGCTAGCACAGATACGCAGTATTTT,CASSFQTGASTDTQYF
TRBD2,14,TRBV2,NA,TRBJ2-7,TGTGCCAGCAGAGAAGCGGGAGGGCCCTACGAGCAGTACTTC,CASREAGGPYEQYF
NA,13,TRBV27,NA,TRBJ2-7,TGTGCCAGCAGTTTATCACTGACTAGTCAGCAGTACTTC,CASSLSLTSQQYF
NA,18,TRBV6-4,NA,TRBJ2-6,TGTGCCAGCAGTGAAAGGGATTTCAGGGATGCTGGGGCCAACGTCCTGACTTTC,CASSERDFRDAGANVLTF
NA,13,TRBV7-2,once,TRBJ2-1,TGTGCCAGCAGCTCGGACTATTCCGGTGAGCAGTTCTTC,CASSSDYSGEQFF
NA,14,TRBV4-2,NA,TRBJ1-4,TGTGCCAGCAGCCGGGGAGCAACTAATGAAAAACTGTTTTTT,CASSRGATNEKLFF
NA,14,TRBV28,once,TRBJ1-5,TGTGCCAGCAGTTTAGCGGTTAGCAATCAGCCCCAGCATTTT,CASSLAVSNQPQHF
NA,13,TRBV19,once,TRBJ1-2,TGTGCCAGTAGTATTTTGGGGCTTGATGGCTACACCTTC,CASSILGLDGYTF
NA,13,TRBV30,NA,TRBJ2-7,TGTGCCTGGAGTGTACAGTTCGACTACGAGCAGTACTTC,CAWSVQFDYEQYF
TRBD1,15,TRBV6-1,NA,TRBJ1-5,TGTGCCAGCAGCGAGGGGACAGTTAGCAATCAGCCCCAGCATTTT,CASSEGTVSNQPQHF
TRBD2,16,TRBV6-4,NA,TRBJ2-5,TGTGCCAGCAGTGAATCCGCGGGAGTGGGTCAAGAGACCCAGTACTTC,CASSESAGVGQETQYF
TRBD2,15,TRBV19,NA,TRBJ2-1,TGTGCCAGTACCCTAAGCGGGAGACCATACAATGAGCAGTTCTTC,CASTLSGRPYNEQFF
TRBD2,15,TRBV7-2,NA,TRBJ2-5,TGTGCCAGCAGCTTATTGTCCGGGAGGGAGGAGACCCAGTACTTC,CASSLLSGREETQYF
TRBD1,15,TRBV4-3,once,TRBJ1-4,TGCGCCAGCAGCCAAACAGGGGGGACTAATGAAAAACTGTTTTTT,CASSQTGGTNEKLFF
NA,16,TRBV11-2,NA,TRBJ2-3,TGTGCCAGCAGCCCTAGACTAGTTAAGGGCACAGATACGCAGTATTTT,CASSPRLVKGTDTQYF
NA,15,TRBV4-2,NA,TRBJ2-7,TGTGCCAGCAGCCAATACCCCGGTAGCTCCTACGAGCAGTACTTC,CASSQYPGSSYEQYF